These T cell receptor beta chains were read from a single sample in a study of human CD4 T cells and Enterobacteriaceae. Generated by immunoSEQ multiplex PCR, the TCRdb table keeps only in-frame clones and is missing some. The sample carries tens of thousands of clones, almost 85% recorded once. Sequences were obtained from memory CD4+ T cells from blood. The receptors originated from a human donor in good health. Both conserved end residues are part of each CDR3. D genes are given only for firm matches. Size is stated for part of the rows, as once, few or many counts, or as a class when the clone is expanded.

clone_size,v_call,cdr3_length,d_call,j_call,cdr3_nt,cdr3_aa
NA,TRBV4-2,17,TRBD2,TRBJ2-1,TGTGCCAGCAGCCAAGATCGGATTAGCGGGAACTACAATGAGCAGTTCTTC,CASSQDRISGNYNEQFF
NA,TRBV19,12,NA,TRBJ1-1,TGTGCCAGTAGATCCGGGGACACTGAAGCTTTCTTT,CASRSGDTEAFF
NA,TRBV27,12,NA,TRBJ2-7,TGTGCCAGCAGCTCGTCAACCTACGAGCAGTACTTC,CASSSSTYEQYF
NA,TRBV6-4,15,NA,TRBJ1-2,TGTGCCAGCAGCCGGGACGGCGAGGCTAACTATGGCTACACCTTC,CASSRDGEANYGYTF
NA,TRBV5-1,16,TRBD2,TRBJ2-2,TGCGCCAGCAGCTTGTCGGGACTAGCTCAAGCCGGGGAGCTGTTTTTT,CASSLSGLAQAGELFF
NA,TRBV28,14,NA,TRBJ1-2,TGTGCCAGCAGTGGGGGCGCGGGTGAAAATGGCTACACCTTC,CASSGGAGENGYTF
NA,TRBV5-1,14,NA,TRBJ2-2,TGCGCCAGCAGCTTGGATGTGAACACCGGGGAGCTGTTTTTT,CASSLDVNTGELFF
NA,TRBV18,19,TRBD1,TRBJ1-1,TGTGCCAGCTCACCATCTCGGCTCGGGACAGGGGGACAAATCACTGAAGCTTTCTTT,CASSPSRLGTGGQITEAFF
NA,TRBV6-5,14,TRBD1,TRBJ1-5,TGTGCCAGCAGTACGGACAGGACGCTTCAGCCCCAGCATTTT,CASSTDRTLQPQHF
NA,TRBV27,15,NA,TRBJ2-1,TGTGCCAGCAGTACTGGGGACCCCCGATACAATGAGCAGTTCTTC,CASSTGDPRYNEQFF
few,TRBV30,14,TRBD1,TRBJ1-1,TGTGCCTGGCGGAGAGCAGGGGGGTCCACTGAAGCTTTCTTT,CAWRRAGGSTEAFF
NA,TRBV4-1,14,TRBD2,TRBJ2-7,TGCGCCAGCAGCCAACCCCGGGAGGGGCACGAGCAGTACTTC,CASSQPREGHEQYF
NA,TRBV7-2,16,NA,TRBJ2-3,TGTGCCAGCAGCTTAGATGGCCGTATTTCTTTAGATACGCAGTATTTT,CASSLDGRISLDTQYF
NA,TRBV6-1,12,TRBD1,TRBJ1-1,TGTGCCAGCAGTGGGGACAGGTCCGAAGCTTTCTTT,CASSGDRSEAFF
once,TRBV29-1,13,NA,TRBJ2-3,TGCAGCGTTGGAGCAGCTCCGGGGGATACGCAGTATTTT,CSVGAAPGDTQYF
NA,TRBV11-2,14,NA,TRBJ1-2,TGTGCCAGCAGCTTAGATCCAGGGACCTATGGCTACACCTTC,CASSLDPGTYGYTF
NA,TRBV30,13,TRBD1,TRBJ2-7,TGTGCCTGGCACAGGGGGAGCACCTACGAGCAGTACTTC,CAWHRGSTYEQYF
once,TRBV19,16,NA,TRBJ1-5,TGTGCCAGTAGTATGGCCCATGCGAAGACGAATCAGCCCCAGCATTTT,CASSMAHAKTNQPQHF
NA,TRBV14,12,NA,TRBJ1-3,TGTGCCAGCAGCCCGAGTGGAAACACCATATATTTT,CASSPSGNTIYF
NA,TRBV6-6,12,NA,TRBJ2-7,TGTGCCAGCAGTCCTGGGAGGTACGAGCAGTACTTC,CASSPGRYEQYF
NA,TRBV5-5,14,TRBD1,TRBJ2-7,TGTGCCAGCTCCTCACAGGGGGCTCACTACGAGCAGTACTTC,CASSSQGAHYEQYF
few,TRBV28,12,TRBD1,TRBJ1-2,TGTGCCAGCAGTCGACAGGGTTTGGGCTACACCTTC,CASSRQGLGYTF
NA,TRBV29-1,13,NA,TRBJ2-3,TGCAGCCTGCACGGGGGGCTCTCAGATACGCAGTATTTT,CSLHGGLSDTQYF
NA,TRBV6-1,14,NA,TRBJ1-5,TGTGCCAGCAGTGGGTCCCAGGCAGGCCAGCCCCAGCATTTT,CASSGSQAGQPQHF
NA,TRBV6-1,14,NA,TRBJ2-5,TGTGCCAGCAGGCATGGACAGCTACAAGAGACCCAGTACTTC,CASRHGQLQETQYF
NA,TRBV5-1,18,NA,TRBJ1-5,TGCGCCAGCAGCTCTCTAACAGTGACCTCCCTTAGCAATCAGCCCCAGCATTTT,CASSSLTVTSLSNQPQHF
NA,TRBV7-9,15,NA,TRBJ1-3,TGTGCCAGCAGCTTTAGAGGGGTCAGCGGAAACACCATATATTTT,CASSFRGVSGNTIYF
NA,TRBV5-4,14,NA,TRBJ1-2,TGTGCCAGCAGCTTGGGACGGGGCGACTATGGCTACACCTTC,CASSLGRGDYGYTF
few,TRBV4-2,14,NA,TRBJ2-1,TGTGCCAGCAGCCAAGTTGGGCACAACAATGAGCAGTTCTTC,CASSQVGHNNEQFF
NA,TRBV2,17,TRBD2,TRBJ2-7,TGTGCCAGCAGTGAAAGTCGAGTGTTCGGCGGGAGGCACGAGCAGTACTTC,CASSESRVFGGRHEQYF
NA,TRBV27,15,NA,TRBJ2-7,TGTGCCAGCAGTTCACAGAGCCGCCCCACCTACGAGCAGTACTTC,CASSSQSRPTYEQYF
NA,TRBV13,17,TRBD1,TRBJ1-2,TGTGCCAGCAGCTTAAGGGGACAGTCGATCCGGGGCTATGGCTACACCTTC,CASSLRGQSIRGYGYTF
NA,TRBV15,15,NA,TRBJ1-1,TGTGCCACCAGCAGAGATCTTAAGGTTGACACTGAAGCTTTCTTT,CATSRDLKVDTEAFF
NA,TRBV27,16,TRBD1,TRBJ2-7,TGTGCCAGCAGTACCAGGGGACAGGGATACAACTACGAGCAGTACTTC,CASSTRGQGYNYEQYF
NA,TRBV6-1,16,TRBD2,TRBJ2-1,TGTGCCAGCAGTGAATTTGGTAGCGGGCTCTACAATGAGCAGTTCTTC,CASSEFGSGLYNEQFF
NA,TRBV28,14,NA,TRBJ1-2,TGTGCCAGCAGTTTCGGCGCGACTAACTATGGCTACACCTTC,CASSFGATNYGYTF
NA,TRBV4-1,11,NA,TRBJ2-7,TGCGCCAGCAGCCGGGGCAACGAGCAGTACTTC,CASSRGNEQYF
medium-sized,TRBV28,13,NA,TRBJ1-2,TGTGCCAGCAGCGATTCCGGGACCTATGGCTACACCTTC,CASSDSGTYGYTF
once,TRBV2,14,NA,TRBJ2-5,TGTGCCAGCAGTGAGGAGCTGGACTCTGGGACCCAGTACTTC,CASSEELDSGTQYF
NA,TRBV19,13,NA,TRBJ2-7,TGTGCCAGTCGCTTTGGGGGAAGCGGCGAGCAGTACTTC,CASRFGGSGEQYF
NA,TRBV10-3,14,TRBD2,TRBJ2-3,TGTGCCATCAGTGTAGCGGGGAGAACAGATACGCAGTATTTT,CAISVAGRTDTQYF
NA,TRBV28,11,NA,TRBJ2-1,TGTGCCAGCAGTTTAACCCGAGTCCGGTTCTTC,CASSLTRVRFF
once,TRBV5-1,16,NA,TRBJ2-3,TGCGCCAGCAGCTTGGATGGGGAAGGTAGGACAGATACGCAGTATTTT,CASSLDGEGRTDTQYF
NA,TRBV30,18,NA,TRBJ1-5,TGTGCCTGGAGTGTACCCGCCAGGGGTCCCCCTCGTTCCCAGCCCCAGCATTTT,CAWSVPARGPPRSQPQHF
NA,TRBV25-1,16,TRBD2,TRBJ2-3,TGTGCCAGCAGTGAATGGGTAGCGGGAGGTTCAGATACGCAGTATTTT,CASSEWVAGGSDTQYF
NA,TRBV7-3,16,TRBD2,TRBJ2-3,TGTGCCAGCAGCTCCGGACTAGCGGGAGTGGCAGATACGCAGTATTTT,CASSSGLAGVADTQYF
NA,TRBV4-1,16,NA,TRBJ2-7,TGCGCCAGCAGCCAAGATCGGGACGTAGGCTCCTACGAGCAGTACTTC,CASSQDRDVGSYEQYF
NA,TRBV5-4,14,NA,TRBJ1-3,TGTGCCAGCAGCACCGGGAACTCTGGAAACACCATATATTTT,CASSTGNSGNTIYF
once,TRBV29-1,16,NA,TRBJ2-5,TGCGGGGCAGTTGGGGGACATGGTACGGGCCAAGAGACCCAGTACTTC,CGAVGGHGTGQETQYF
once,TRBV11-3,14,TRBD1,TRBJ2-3,TGTGCCAGCAGCCCAGGACAGGCCACAGATACGCAGTATTTT,CASSPGQATDTQYF
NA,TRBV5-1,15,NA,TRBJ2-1,TGCGCCAGCAGCTTGGCCTCCTCAGGGGTAAATGAGCAGTTCTTC,CASSLASSGVNEQFF